This T cell receptor beta chain is from a study of cytomegalovirus exposure and HLA in healthy donors. Germline lookup yields CDR1 SGHNT and CDR2 YYREEE (reference sequence). Trimming removed 7 bases at V and 8 bases at J, with 19 bases between. The CDR3 length is 14 residues. The PCR contained 60 Vbeta and 13 Jbeta primers. Sequencing used immunoSEQ multiplex PCR; TCRdb keeps in-frame clones, though not all of them. The repertoire includes roughly 200,000 clones, about four fifths of them detected once, and over 1.5% sits in the top ten. Sequenced input: PBMCs. This clonotype originated in a girl aged 5 to 17 in good health and CMV-seropositive. The rearrangement joins TRBV5-4 to TRBJ2-1; no clear D. The DNA for the CDR3 is TGTGCCAGCCTCCCTGAGCGATCATCCGATGAGCAGTTCTTC. Translating gives CASLPERSSDEQFF.